These T cell receptor beta chains were read from a single sample in a study of T cell responses to AZD1222 COVID-19 vaccine. Measured with immunoSEQ multiplex PCR; TCRdb has only the in-frame clones, and not every one. The sample lists approximately 120,000 clones; 89% were seen once. The specimen comprised peripheral blood, sampled on day 0 of AZD1222 vaccination. These receptors were obtained from an adult in good health. The CDR3 runs from the conserved cysteine through the conserved F or W. Fields, in order: clone size, CDR3 length, V gene, CDR3 protein. Clone size is not always given. Where it is, it says once, few, many or a class for expanded clones.

clone_size: .; cdr3_length: 14; v_call: TRBV7-3; cdr3_aa: CASSRGQHQETQYF
clone_size: .; cdr3_length: 15; v_call: TRBV7-3; cdr3_aa: CASSFTSTIFNEQFF
clone_size: once; cdr3_length: 11; v_call: TRBV6-5; cdr3_aa: CASILADTQYF
clone_size: .; cdr3_length: 14; v_call: TRBV28; cdr3_aa: CASSPVPRSYEQYF
clone_size: .; cdr3_length: 15; v_call: TRBV7-3; cdr3_aa: CASSPFGGDTGELFF
clone_size: few; cdr3_length: 14; v_call: TRBV5-1; cdr3_aa: CASSFGGSSYEQYF
clone_size: .; cdr3_length: 13; v_call: TRBV3-1/TRBV3-2; cdr3_aa: CASTLIEGTEAFF
clone_size: once; cdr3_length: 13; v_call: TRBV6-1; cdr3_aa: CASSEGEYQPQHF
clone_size: once; cdr3_length: 15; v_call: TRBV10-3; cdr3_aa: CAIRSQIGSYNEQFF
clone_size: .; cdr3_length: 16; v_call: TRBV29-1; cdr3_aa: CSVETQGETYYNEQFF
clone_size: .; cdr3_length: 13; v_call: TRBV5-1; cdr3_aa: CASSFDSNEKLFF
clone_size: .; cdr3_length: 15; v_call: TRBV9; cdr3_aa: CASSVGGSGLYEQYF
clone_size: .; cdr3_length: 19; v_call: TRBV7-9; cdr3_aa: CASSLRGTGIDRLNTEAFF
clone_size: .; cdr3_length: 14; v_call: TRBV5-6; cdr3_aa: CASSSAGPNTEAFF
clone_size: .; cdr3_length: 15; v_call: TRBV29-1; cdr3_aa: CSVAPRQGRLHEQYF
clone_size: .; cdr3_length: 13; v_call: TRBV9; cdr3_aa: CASSVDHYNEQFF
clone_size: .; cdr3_length: 11; v_call: TRBV7-9; cdr3_aa: CASSFQPEAFF
clone_size: .; cdr3_length: 15; v_call: TRBV4-2; cdr3_aa: CASSGRLAGWSEQYF
clone_size: .; cdr3_length: 13; v_call: TRBV5-4; cdr3_aa: CASSQNHQETQYF
clone_size: .; cdr3_length: 14; v_call: TRBV19; cdr3_aa: CASSPDRGDTEAFF
clone_size: .; cdr3_length: 16; v_call: TRBV5-5; cdr3_aa: CASSHRLAVLGNEQYF
clone_size: .; cdr3_length: 16; v_call: TRBV30; cdr3_aa: CAWSVKGLPNYNEQFF
clone_size: .; cdr3_length: 18; v_call: TRBV28; cdr3_aa: CASSFAGRAGTSGNTIYF
clone_size: .; cdr3_length: 15; v_call: TRBV9; cdr3_aa: CASSVAGTPTYEQYF
clone_size: .; cdr3_length: 15; v_call: TRBV3-1/TRBV3-2; cdr3_aa: CASSLYRDSYDGYTF
clone_size: .; cdr3_length: 15; v_call: TRBV27; cdr3_aa: CASSERGSYNSPLHF
clone_size: .; cdr3_length: 17; v_call: TRBV18; cdr3_aa: CASSPSGETGGRYGYTF
clone_size: .; cdr3_length: 15; v_call: TRBV27; cdr3_aa: CASSLGGWSSYEQYF
clone_size: .; cdr3_length: 18; v_call: TRBV18; cdr3_aa: CASSPPYEVRVRNTEAFF
clone_size: .; cdr3_length: 15; v_call: TRBV18; cdr3_aa: CASSPGTSGDTEAFF
clone_size: .; cdr3_length: 15; v_call: TRBV6-5; cdr3_aa: CASSLLAGVQNEQFF
clone_size: .; cdr3_length: 15; v_call: TRBV28; cdr3_aa: CASSWAVQGGEKLFF
clone_size: .; cdr3_length: 14; v_call: TRBV7-3; cdr3_aa: CASSLERGNSPLHF
clone_size: .; cdr3_length: 14; v_call: TRBV24-1; cdr3_aa: CATSVTVLNTEAFF
clone_size: .; cdr3_length: 14; v_call: TRBV28; cdr3_aa: CASRPQGSNQPQHF
clone_size: .; cdr3_length: 15; v_call: TRBV11-2; cdr3_aa: CASSSGLVVPETQYF
clone_size: .; cdr3_length: 15; v_call: TRBV4-3; cdr3_aa: CASSQDAWGSGGYTF
clone_size: .; cdr3_length: 14; v_call: TRBV6-5; cdr3_aa: CASSYGYKNTEAFF
clone_size: .; cdr3_length: 17; v_call: TRBV9; cdr3_aa: CASSVEGTTSSTDTQYF
clone_size: .; cdr3_length: 14; v_call: TRBV5-4; cdr3_aa: CASSLARDTGELFF
clone_size: .; cdr3_length: 16; v_call: TRBV6-2/TRBV6-3; cdr3_aa: CASSYLGQGISYEQYF
clone_size: .; cdr3_length: 14; v_call: TRBV6-4; cdr3_aa: CASSDSGAGNEQFF
clone_size: .; cdr3_length: 15; v_call: TRBV7-2; cdr3_aa: CASSSELGLGYEQYF